The 26 T cell receptor beta chains below were found in one sample sequenced in a study of cytomegalovirus exposure and HLA in healthy donors (TCRdb year 2017). Libraries were made using the immunoSEQ multiplex PCR assay. For the multiplex PCR, a mixture combining 60 forward primers for TCR Vbeta segments and 13 reverse primers for TCR Jbeta segments was used. The clones in this table, taken by TCRdb from immuneACCESS, are in-frame only. Not every clone is retained; where verified, under half of the shortfall comes from an unresolved V gene, and the cause of the rest is unknown. The sample data list approximately 140,000 clones, and 70% to 80% of these were observed just once. The ten largest clones add up to 5.1% of the sample. The sample taken for sequencing was PBMCs. Source of these receptors: a male donor in good health and CMV-seronegative.

The J gene is TRBJ1-2, the V gene TRBV30; D remains unclear. Germline CDR1 GTSNPN, CDR2 SVGIG (reference sequence). The CDR3 runs to 12 residues. Trimming pared 4 bases from V and 7 bases from J, leaving 13 bases between. CDR3 sequence: CAWNQRSGGYTF. In nucleotides, the CDR3 is TGTGCCTGGAACCAAAGGAGCGGTGGCTACACCTTC. Drawing the rest from reference TRBV30 and TRBJ1-2, the complete variable domain is SQTIHQWPATLVQPVGSPLSLECTVEGTSNPNLYWYRQAAGRGLQLLFYSVGIGQISSEVPQNLSASRPQDRQFILSSKKLLLSDSGFYLCAWNQRSGGYTFGSGTRLTVV.

J is TRBJ2-5 and V is TRBV10-3; 9 bases align to TRBD1. The J call is uncertain, as TRBJ2-7 better fits the DNA end. The CDR3 runs 16 residues. Germline CDR1 ENHRY, CDR2 SYGVKD. DNA of the CDR3: TGTGCCATCAGTGAGCTAAAACAGGGGGCATCGGTCGAGCAGTACTTC. Encoded protein: CAISELKQGASVEQYF.

A few counts support this clone. An end of the junction does not agree with germline; a read error may underlie this. This chain links TRBV9 with TRBJ2-3, with 8 bases aligning to TRBD1. This CDR3 is built from 14 residues. CDR1 and CDR2 from the germline V gene are SGDLS and YYNGEE. In nucleotides, the CDR3 is TGTGCCACCAGCAAACAGGGGGACACAGATACGCAGTATTTT. It is translated as CATSKQGDTDTQYF.

Worth noting for this clone: At one end, the junction sequence differs from germline, possibly due to a read error. This rearrangement joins TRBV18 to TRBJ2-6; TRBD1 might be the D (5 bases). The CDR3 covers 13 residues. The V gene's germline CDR1 is KGHSH and CDR2 LQKENI. The CDR3 nucleotides are TGTGCCAGCTCACCACCAGGGGCCAACGGCCTGACTTTC. This gives the protein CASSPPGANGLTF.

The chain couples TRBV7-8 to TRBJ1-6; 9 positions agree with TRBD1. V lost 3 bases to trimming and J lost 7 bases; unmatched junction nucleotides: 4. The V gene's germline CDR1 is SGHVS and CDR2 FQNEAQ. The CDR3 covers 15 residues. CDR3 in DNA: TGTGCCAGCAGCTTGGGGACAGGGACCAATTCACCCCTCCACTTT. Residues: CASSLGTGTNSPLHF.

The CDR3 DNA reads as TGCGCCAGCAGCCCGGCCGGGGATTCACCCCTCCACTTT. It is translated as CASSPAGDSPLHF. The chain has TRBV5-1 and TRBJ1-6; D is undetermined. V lost 4 bases, J lost 8 bases, and 10 bases lay in between. Germline CDR1 SGHRS, CDR2 YFSETQ. This CDR3 is 13 amino acids long. Based on the CDR3 plus reference TRBV5-1 and TRBJ1-6, the full variable domain is KAGVTQTPRYLIKTRGQQVTLSCSPISGHRSVSWYQQTPGQGLQFLFEYFSETQRNKGNFPGRFSGRQFSNSRSEMNVSTLELGDSALYLCASSPAGDSPLHFGNGTRLTVT.

The chain is built from TRBV5-1 and TRBJ1-1; D is unclear. V lost 4 bases, J lost 1 base, and 8 bases lay in between. This CDR3 is built from 13 residues. Germline V gene data show CDR1 as SGHRS and CDR2 as YFSETQ. The CDR3 DNA reads as TGCGCCAGCAGCCCCCACACGAACACTGAAGCTTTCTTT. Amino acid sequence: CASSPHTNTEAFF.

The V call is TRBV19, the J call TRBJ1-1; 7 bases line up with TRBD1. Germline V CDR1 and CDR2: LNHDA, SQIVND (reference sequence). The V segment lost 2 bases and the J segment 1 base; nucleotides outside the gene matches: 4. This CDR3 comprises 15 residues. The DNA for the CDR3 is TGTGCCAGTAGTATAAACCCAGGGGGGAACACTGAAGCTTTCTTT. The encoded protein is CASSINPGGNTEAFF.

The chain carries TRBV5-1 and TRBJ1-1; TRBD1 matches at 8 bases. V trimming: 2 bases; J trimming: 4 bases; junction bases outside the gene matches: 19. Germline V lookup: CDR1 SGHRS, CDR2 YFSETQ. The CDR3 has 19 amino acids. The CDR3 DNA is TGCGCCAGCAGCTTTAATCCGCGCCAGGGGGCGCGGGTGGCCACTGAAGCTTTCTTT. Translated: CASSFNPRQGARVATEAFF.

The chain carries TRBV19 and TRBJ2-5; 8 bases align to TRBD2. The CDR3 spans 16 residues. Trimming removed 2 bases from V and 2 bases from J; junction bases left unmatched: 7. The V gene's germline CDR1 is LNHDA and CDR2 SQIVND (reference sequence). The CDR3 DNA follows: TGTGCCAGTAGTATATTTCTAGCGGGCGGTCAAGAGACCCAGTACTTC. Protein: CASSIFLAGGQETQYF.

This rearrangement joins TRBV10-3 to TRBJ2-7; D remains ambiguous. Germline CDR1 ENHRY, CDR2 SYGVKD. The CDR3 sequence is 12 residues long. V was trimmed by 4 bases and J by 2 bases, leaving 6 bases between them. CDR3 in DNA: TGTGCCATCAGTGGGCTCCCCTACGAGCAGTACTTC. Translated, it gives CAISGLPYEQYF.

The rearrangement uses TRBV7-3 and TRBJ2-2; 9 bases match TRBD1. Looked up from germline, CDR1 is SGHTA and CDR2 is FQGTGA. J was trimmed by 7 bases and V by 5 bases; bases with no gene match: 5. This CDR3 comprises 14 residues. CDR3 in DNA: TGTGCCAGCAGCGTACAGGGGGCTGGCGGGGAGCTGTTTTTT. Encoded protein: CASSVQGAGGELFF.

V usage is TRBV28 and J usage is TRBJ2-5; D remains ambiguous. The CDR3 spans 12 residues. From germline, CDR1 is MDHEN and CDR2 SYDVKM. The V end lost 2 bases, the J end lost 7 bases, and 8 bases lay between the germline ends. This CDR3 is CASSLNRGTQYF. For the CDR3, the DNA is TGTGCCAGCAGTTTAAACCGCGGGACCCAGTACTTC. The full variable domain, its missing parts supplied by reference TRBV28 and TRBJ2-5, is DVKVTQSSRYLVKRTGEKVFLECVQDMDHENMFWYRQDPGLGLRLIYFSYDVKMKEKGDIPEGYSVSREKKERFSLILESASTNQTSMYLCASSLNRGTQYFGPGTRLLVL.

The chain uses TRBV5-6 and TRBJ2-3; D not resolved. Trimming took off 4 bases at V and 8 bases at J, with 23 bases between the two ends. The CDR3 length is 16 residues. The V gene's germline CDR1 is SGHDT and CDR2 YYEEEE. The CDR3 spells CASSRRTGSVLGTQYF. The CDR3 region has the DNA TGTGCCAGCAGCCGGAGAACCGGATCTGTCTTAGGTACGCAGTATTTT.

The chain has TRBV4-3 and TRBJ2-1; D might be TRBD2 (7 bases). The germline CDR1 and CDR2 sequences are LGHNA and YSLEER. The CDR3 consists of 15 residues. The germline V and J ends were trimmed by 0 bases and 9 bases, with 15 bases remaining between them. The CDR3 spells CASSQDWGGAFEQFF. In DNA, the CDR3 is TGCGCCAGCAGCCAAGACTGGGGGGGGGCCTTTGAGCAGTTCTTC.

The chain joins TRBV29-1 to TRBJ2-7, with 15 bases lining up with TRBD2. This CDR3 comprises 14 residues. With V trimmed by 7 bases and J by 3 bases, 4 bases remained unmatched. CDR1 is SQVTM and CDR2 is ANQGSEA in the germline V gene. CDR3 nucleotides: TGCAGCGCGAGGACTAGCGGGGGGGGCTACGAGCAGTACTTC. It encodes CSARTSGGGYEQYF.

In this sample, this clone turned up once. The chain has TRBV11-3 and TRBJ2-1; TRBD2 matches 8 bases. From germline, CDR1 is SGHNT and CDR2 YENEEA. The V and J ends lost 5 bases and 6 bases, in that order; junction bases with no gene match: 3. This CDR3 is 13 amino acids long. CDR3 amino acids: CASSVGLANEQFF. CDR3 nucleotide sequence: TGTGCCAGCAGCGTTGGACTAGCCAATGAGCAGTTCTTC.

The chain carries TRBV30 and TRBJ2-2; D remains unclear. Germline loops: CDR1 GTSNPN, CDR2 SVGIG (reference sequence). CDR3 length: 16 residues. Trimming removed 0 bases from V and 0 bases from J, with 11 bases in between. The DNA for the CDR3 is TGTGCCTGGAGTGTATCCCTAGTATCGAACACCGGGGAGCTGTTTTTT. Protein product: CAWSVSLVSNTGELFF.

V usage is TRBV6-6 and J usage is TRBJ1-2, with D unclear. The CDR3 is made up of 13 amino acids. V was trimmed by 0 bases and J by 6 bases, leaving 8 bases between them. Germline assignment: CDR1 MNHNY and CDR2 SVGAGI (reference sequence). CDR3 protein: CASSYSRSNGYTF. The CDR3 DNA follows: TGTGCCAGCAGTTACTCGAGAAGTAATGGCTACACCTTC.

This chain links TRBV5-1 with TRBJ2-5, with D possibly TRBD1 on 5 matching bases. This CDR3 is 15 amino acids long. Looked up from germline, CDR1 is SGHRS and CDR2 is YFSETQ. The V end lost 0 bases, the J end lost 6 bases, and 15 bases lay between the germline ends. This CDR3 reads CASSLDGQGGKTQYF. CDR3 in DNA: TGCGCCAGCAGCTTGGATGGCCAGGGTGGAAAGACCCAGTACTTC.

This chain links TRBV18 with TRBJ2-3, with 11 nucleotides matching TRBD2. V shed 3 bases, J shed 3 bases, and the junction held 2 bases outside the gene matches. This CDR3 spans 15 amino acids. Per the germline V gene, CDR1 is KGHSH and CDR2 is LQKENI. The CDR3 region is CASSPLAGGTDTQYF. Written as DNA, the CDR3 is TGTGCCAGCTCACCCCTAGCGGGGGGTACAGATACGCAGTATTTT.

The chain joins TRBV9 to TRBJ1-2, with a possible D match to TRBD1 (6 bases). V was clipped by 1 base and J by 6 bases, with 10 bases between them. Germline lookup yields CDR1 SGDLS and CDR2 YYNGEE. The CDR3 is 13 amino acids. In DNA form, the CDR3 reads TGTGCCAGCAGCGTACTTTCAGGGGATGGCTACACCTTC. It specifies CASSVLSGDGYTF.

The chain uses TRBV30 and TRBJ1-1; D unclear. The V gene's germline CDR1 is GTSNPN and CDR2 SVGIG (reference sequence). The CDR3 extends over 11 amino acids. V was trimmed by 4 bases and J by 3 bases, leaving 6 bases between them. CDR3: CAWIEYTEAFF. The CDR3 DNA reads TGTGCCTGGATAGAGTACACTGAAGCTTTCTTT.

V gene TRBV5-1 combines with J gene TRBJ1-2; D uncertain. Looked up from germline, CDR1 is SGHRS and CDR2 is YFSETQ. The CDR3 spans 11 residues. The V end lost 0 bases, the J end lost 7 bases, and 4 bases lay between the germline ends. The CDR3 coding sequence is TGCGCCAGCAGCTTGGCCGGTGGCTACACCTTC. It yields the protein CASSLAGGYTF.

This sequence joins TRBV6-5 and TRBJ1-5; 9 nucleotides agree with TRBD1. CDR3 length equals 15 residues. Germline V CDR1 and CDR2: MNHEY, SVGAGI. J lost 2 bases, V lost 6 bases, and 5 bases had no gene match. CDR3 loop: CASRDRGVGNQPQHF. CDR3 DNA sequence: TGTGCCAGCAGAGACAGGGGGGTTGGCAATCAGCCCCAGCATTTT.

This clone was picked up a small number of times. As DNA, the CDR3 is TGTGCCAGCAGAGGACAGGGGAGAGGCACAGATACGCAGTATTTT. It codes for CASRGQGRGTDTQYF. The chain links TRBV5-8 to TRBJ2-3; 9 nucleotides align to TRBD1. J lost 1 base, V lost 5 bases, and 5 bases had no gene match. This CDR3 has 15 residues. Per the germline V gene, CDR1 is SGHTS and CDR2 is YDEGEE.